The 9 T cell receptor beta chains presented below share a single source sample, sequenced in a study of T cell changes during pregnancy in multiple sclerosis. Sequencing was performed with immunoSEQ multiplex PCR; in TCRdb, only in-frame clones are kept and a portion is missing. The sample records approximately 40,000 clones, 80% to 90% being singletons. This specimen was peripheral blood, taken in the first trimester of pregnancy. These receptors originate from a female donor in good health, enrolled as a control in a pregnancy study.

The chain has TRBV7-8 and TRBJ2-7; D not certain. This CDR3 contains 15 residues. CDR1 is SGHVS, CDR2 FQNEAQ, per germline. V was cut by 0 bases and J by 4 bases, with 13 bases left in between. CDR3 residues: CASSLAETILYEQYF. The CDR3 region has the DNA TGTGCCAGCAGCTTAGCGGAGACGATACTTTACGAGCAGTACTTC. The whole variable domain, remainder taken from reference TRBV7-8 and TRBJ2-7, is GAGVSQSPRYKVAKRGQDVALRCDPISGHVSLFWYQQALGQGPEFLTYFQNEAQLDKSGLPSDRFFAERPEGSVSTLKIQRTQQEDSAVYLCASSLAETILYEQYFGPGTRLTVT.

J is TRBJ1-2 and V is TRBV6-1; D is ambiguous. The CDR3 runs 15 residues. CDR1 MNHNS and CDR2 SASEGT come from the germline V gene. V shed 2 bases and J shed 3 bases, with 13 bases lying between them. The CDR3 nucleotides are TGTGCCAGCAGTGAACGACGAGGTAATTACTATGGCTACACCTTC. As protein: CASSERRGNYYGYTF.

The rearrangement joins TRBV19 to TRBJ2-1; 8 bases map to TRBD2. Trimming cost V 7 bases and J 7 bases; bases outside gene matches: 12. The V gene's germline CDR1 is LNHDA and CDR2 SQIVND (reference sequence). The CDR3 runs 15 residues. The chain's CDR3 is CASTLTGLARNEQFF. CDR3 coding DNA: TGTGCCAGTACCCTAACAGGACTAGCTAGGAATGAGCAGTTCTTC. Together with reference TRBV19 and TRBJ2-1, the CDR3 gives the full variable domain: DGGITQSPKYLFRKEGQNVTLSCEQNLNHDAMYWYRQDPGQGLRLIYYSQIVNDFQKGDIAEGYSVSREKKESFPLTVTSAQKNPTAFYLCASTLTGLARNEQFFGPGTRLTVL.

The chain links TRBV28 to TRBJ2-5, with 7 bases matching TRBD1. The CDR3 totals 13 residues. J gave up 5 bases and V 6 bases, and 6 bases lay outside the gene matches. Germline CDR1 MDHEN, CDR2 SYDVKM. The CDR3 DNA reads TGTGCCAGCAGCGAGACAGGGAGCGAGACCCAGTACTTC. Protein product: CASSETGSETQYF.

The chain couples TRBV5-4 to TRBJ2-2; TRBD1 is a possible D gene (7 bases). The CDR3 is 15 residues long. V dropped 2 bases and J dropped 4 bases, with 12 bases sitting between them. Germline V CDR1 and CDR2: SGHNT, YYREEE (reference sequence). The CDR3 DNA reads as TGTGCCAGCAGCTTCGGGCAGGGGGGCACCGGGGAGCTGTTTTTT. Translated: CASSFGQGGTGELFF.

V gene TRBV21-1 combines with J gene TRBJ1-6. TRBV21-1 is classified as a pseudogene. The CDR3 length is 16 residues. CDR3 sequence: CASSVGGEGGNSPLHF. The CDR3 DNA sequence: TGTGCCAGCAGCGTTGGGGGGGAAGGGGGAAATTCACCCCTCCACTTT.

V is TRBV18 and J is TRBJ1-4; 7 bases map to TRBD1. This CDR3 is 14 amino acids long. The germline CDR1 and CDR2 sequences are KGHSH and LQKENI. The ends lost 3 bases at V and 8 bases at J; junction bases unmatched: 6. In nucleotides, the CDR3 is TGTGCCAGCTCACCGCTTGGACAGGTAGAAAAACTGTTTTTT. Translating it yields CASSPLGQVEKLFF. Full variable domain (missing parts from reference TRBV18 and TRBJ1-4): NAGVMQNPRHLVRRRGQEARLRCSPMKGHSHVYWYRQLPEEGLKFMVYLQKENIIDESGMPKERFSAEFPKEGPSILRIQQVVRGDSAAYFCASSPLGQVEKLFFGSGTQLSVL.

This clone has a handful of counts. This specimen includes other DNA sequences encoding the same CDR3. The chain carries TRBV28 and TRBJ1-6, with 7 positions matching TRBD1. J lost 4 bases, V lost 3 bases, and 0 bases had no gene match. Germline V CDR1 and CDR2: MDHEN, SYDVKM. This CDR3 contains 14 residues. The CDR3, as DNA: TGTGCCAGCAGTTTGGGACAGTATAATTCACCCCTCCACTTT. Translated: CASSLGQYNSPLHF.

In DNA form, the CDR3 reads TGTGCCAGCAAAGCGGGGACAGGGGGCAATCAGCCCCAGCATTTT. Translation: CASKAGTGGNQPQHF. The chain carries TRBV6-1 and TRBJ1-5; 10 bases agree with TRBD1. Losses at the gene ends were 7 bases for V and 2 bases for J; bases not matched to a gene: 5. Per the germline V gene, CDR1 is MNHNS and CDR2 is SASEGT. This CDR3 comprises 15 residues.